This T cell receptor beta chain emerged from a study of T cell responses to AZD1222 COVID-19 vaccine. Whole-study findings and limits: Baseline seropositivity characterized only a handful of AZD1222 recipients. After two AZD1222 doses, spike-specific TCR breadth and depth rose versus day 0.

From germline, CDR1 is SGHVS and CDR2 FQNEAQ. With 1 base removed from V and 9 bases from J, the gap between germline ends came to 10 bases. This CDR3 comprises 13 residues. As to this clone: Its antigen is currently unknown.

Repertoires were generated with immunoSEQ multiplex PCR, while TCRdb's copy carries only in-frame clones and drops some. The table records roughly 100,000 clones, about 86% of them present only once. This material consisted of peripheral blood, taken on day 0 of AZD1222 vaccination. The sequence derives from an adult in good health. V and J are TRBV7-8 and TRBJ2-4; possibly TRBD1 for D (5 bases). The CDR3 bases are TGTGCCAGCAGCTTAGATGGGGCTTTCATTCAGTACTTC. Protein sequence: CASSLDGAFIQYF.